This T cell receptor beta chain was profiled in a study of shared clonotypes between healthy human individuals. Study outcomes and limitations: Only a few donors were included, so the genetic and exposure-history diversity represented was limited. Estimated richness was generally greater in naive than memory subsets.

The table came from immunoSEQ multiplex PCR; TCRdb's copy has only in-frame clones and leaves some out. The table has 2,100,000 or so clones, approximately 94% seen once; the top ten hold around 0.13%. The germline CDR1 and CDR2 sequences are SGDLS and YYNGEE. This CDR3 has 13 residues. V lost 1 base and J lost 1, with 5 bases in between. As for this clone: Its target is unknown. Distinct nucleotide sequences in the sample also encode this CDR3.

The clonotype comes from a man aged 18 to 35 in good health. V and J are TRBV9 and TRBJ1-1, with D maybe TRBD1 (5 bases). The sequenced material came from naive CD4+ T cells sorted from blood. The sample's subset: CD45RA+ positively selected. CDR3 sequence reads: CASSVTGNTEAFF. The CDR3 DNA reads as TGTGCCAGCAGCGTAACAGGGAACACTGAAGCTTTCTTT. The full variable domain, with the rest looked up from reference TRBV9 and TRBJ1-1, is DSGVTQTPKHLITATGQRVTLRCSPRSGDLSVYWYQQSLDQGLQFLIQYYNGEERAKGNILERFSAQQFPDLHSELNLSSLELGDSALYFCASSVTGNTEAFFGQGTRLTVV.